This T cell receptor (beta chain) stems from a study of T-cell memory formation after mild COVID-19. Study information: Clustering of TCRs was largely donor specific.

V shed 4 bases and J shed 8 bases, with 18 bases lying between them. CDR3 length: 16 amino acids. Per germline, CDR1 MNHEY and CDR2 SVGAGI. Constant-segment primers and 5'RACE yielded cDNA libraries for TCR alpha and TCR beta, each carrying sample barcodes and UMIs. TCRdb re-called the 5' RACE reads with MiXCR, one entry per CDR3 protein. The sample holds approximately 300,000 distinct CDR3 sequences, approximately 19% seen once. This clonotype was observed a handful of times. What it binds is not known. Regarding the study as a whole: Contracting clones from day 15 to 85 had balanced CD4/CD8; later expanders favoured CD4+. Prior to infection, memory already included some responding clones, suggesting cross-reactive memory joined.

Sequenced sample: PBMCs or a T cell subset sorted from them (not recorded which). The receptor comes from a man aged 18 to 30 who had mild COVID-19 (a few samples of this study predate the infection). Cell type and time point are not known. The genes are TRBV6-5 and TRBJ2-6, with D possibly matching TRBD2 (5 bases). The DNA of the CDR3 is TGTGCCAGCAGTTTTGCCGAGGCGAGGGAAACCAACGTCCTGACTTTC. This translates into CASSFAEARETNVLTF.